This is a list of T cell receptor beta chains from one sample in a study of blood T cell repertoires in COVID-19. This table comes from immunoSEQ multiplex PCR, and its TCRdb copy is limited to in-frame clones, with some not included. The table has more than 70,000 clones, 75% to 90% seen once. Sample: peripheral blood. The receptor set was obtained from a human donor in a cohort sampled during active COVID-19. CDR3s leave out the opening cysteine and the closing phenylalanine or tryptophan. A D gene is named only where the DNA matches it firmly.

v_gene	j_gene	d_gene	CDR3aa
TRBV11-3	TRBJ2-2	.	ASSSPQANTGELF
TRBV5-6	TRBJ2-7	TRBD1	ASSFQGALFEQY
TRBV7-9	TRBJ1-4	TRBD1	ASRQGVEKLF
TRBV2	TRBJ2-5	.	ASSEGPRETQY
TRBV6-6	TRBJ1-6	TRBD1	ASSPRRQGDTYNSPLH
TRBV5-1	TRBJ2-2	TRBD2	ASSPTSGANTGELF
TRBV5-1	TRBJ2-2	TRBD2	ASSLGLAGMTGELF
TRBV6-5	TRBJ1-2	TRBD1	ASSHRGPDYGYT
TRBV2	TRBJ1-4	TRBD1	ASSGTGGANEKLF
TRBV27	TRBJ2-1	TRBD1	ASSLAGGATNEQF
TRBV5-4	TRBJ1-1	.	ASRRGADTEAF
TRBV11-1	TRBJ1-2	.	ASSRNGGRGGYGYT
TRBV30	TRBJ2-7	.	AWTYPGSGRYEQY
TRBV7-9	TRBJ1-6	.	ASSLEVSSYNSPLH
TRBV5-1	TRBJ1-1	.	ASSFRIGVGFQAF
TRBV30	TRBJ2-3	TRBD2	AWSVASGGRTDTQY
TRBV5-6	TRBJ2-7	TRBD1	ASSSLRTGVEQY
TRBV7-8	TRBJ1-5	.	ASSLGTANQPQH
TRBV11-2	TRBJ2-5	.	ASSLQETQY
TRBV6-6	TRBJ1-5	TRBD1	ASSRQGNNQPQH
TRBV7-9	TRBJ2-5	TRBD2	ASSWLADQETQY
TRBV7-9	TRBJ2-1	TRBD2	ASSLMASGGLSNEQF
TRBV7-8	TRBJ2-3	TRBD2	ASSVGTSMRDTQY
TRBV20-1	TRBJ2-7	TRBD1	SAEETGQQY
TRBV5-1	TRBJ2-1	TRBD2	ASSLEGSGGASQF
TRBV6-1	TRBJ2-1	TRBD2	ASSEARTSGYEQF